This T cell receptor beta chain emerged from a study of blood T cell repertoires in COVID-19. The overall study: Sites across the United States, Italy and Spain contributed samples from acute and convalescent COVID-19.

Germline V gene sequence: CDR1 MNHEY, CDR2 SVGAGI. There are 13 residues in the CDR3. V was shortened by 5 bases and J by 5 bases, with 12 bases between the two germline ends. Original methodology: Reference gene primer amplification gave nucleated cell count estimates. Sequencing used immunoSEQ multiplex PCR; TCRdb keeps in-frame clones, though not all of them. V and J calls and clone size are given by that table; D and trimming were obtained from the DNA. The table records a few hundred thousand clones, around 85% of them present only once. V usage is TRBV6-5 and J usage is TRBJ1-1, with a possible D match to TRBD1 (6 bases). Specimen: peripheral blood. This clonotype originated in a man in his 60s with acute or convalescent COVID-19. Written as DNA, the CDR3 is TGTGCCAGCAGTCTCAGGGGAAATACTGAAGCTTTCTTT. Its translation: CASSLRGNTEAFF.